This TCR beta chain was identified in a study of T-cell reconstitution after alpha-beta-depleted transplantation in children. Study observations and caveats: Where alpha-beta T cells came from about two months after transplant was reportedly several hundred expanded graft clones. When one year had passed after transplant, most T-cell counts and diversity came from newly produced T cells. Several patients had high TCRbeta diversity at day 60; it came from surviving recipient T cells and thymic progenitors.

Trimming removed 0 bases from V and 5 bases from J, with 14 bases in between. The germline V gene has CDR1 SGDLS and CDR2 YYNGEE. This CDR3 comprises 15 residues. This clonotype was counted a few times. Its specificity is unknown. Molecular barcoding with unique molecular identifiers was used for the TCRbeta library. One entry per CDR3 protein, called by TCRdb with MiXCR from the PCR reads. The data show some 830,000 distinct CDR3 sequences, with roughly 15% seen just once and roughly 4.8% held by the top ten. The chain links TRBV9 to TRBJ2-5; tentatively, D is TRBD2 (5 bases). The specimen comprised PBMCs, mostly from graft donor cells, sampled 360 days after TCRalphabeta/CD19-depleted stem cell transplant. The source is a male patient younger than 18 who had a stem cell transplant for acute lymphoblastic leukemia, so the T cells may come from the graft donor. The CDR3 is CASSVDLGRRETQYF. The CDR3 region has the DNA TGTGCCAGCAGCGTAGACCTGGGCCGGAGGGAGACCCAGTACTTC.